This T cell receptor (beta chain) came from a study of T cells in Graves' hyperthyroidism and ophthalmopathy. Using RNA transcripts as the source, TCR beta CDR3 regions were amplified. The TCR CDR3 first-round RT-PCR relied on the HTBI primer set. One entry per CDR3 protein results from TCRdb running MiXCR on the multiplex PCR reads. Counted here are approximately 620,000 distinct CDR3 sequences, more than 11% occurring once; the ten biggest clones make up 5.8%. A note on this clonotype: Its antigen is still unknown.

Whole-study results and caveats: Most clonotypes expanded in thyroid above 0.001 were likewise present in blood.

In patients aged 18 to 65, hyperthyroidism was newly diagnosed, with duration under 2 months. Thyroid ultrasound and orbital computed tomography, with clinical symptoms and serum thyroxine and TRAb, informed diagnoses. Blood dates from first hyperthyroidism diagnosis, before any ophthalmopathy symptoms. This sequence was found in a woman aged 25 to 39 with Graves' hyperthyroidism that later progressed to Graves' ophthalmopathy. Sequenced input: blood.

The CDR3 bases are TGCAGCGTTCCTAACTATGGCTACACCTTC. Translation: CSVPNYGYTF. The V call is TRBV29-1, the J call TRBJ1-2; D uncertain. With 5 bases removed from V and 0 bases from J, the gap between germline ends came to 1 base. The CDR3 has 10 amino acids. CDR1 SQVTM and CDR2 ANQGSEA come from the germline V gene.